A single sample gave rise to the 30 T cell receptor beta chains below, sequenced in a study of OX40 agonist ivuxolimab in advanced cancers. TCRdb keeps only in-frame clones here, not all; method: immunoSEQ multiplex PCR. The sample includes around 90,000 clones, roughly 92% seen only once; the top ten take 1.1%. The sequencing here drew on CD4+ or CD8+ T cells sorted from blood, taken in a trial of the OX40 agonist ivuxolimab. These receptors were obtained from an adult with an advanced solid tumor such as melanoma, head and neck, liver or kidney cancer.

CDR3 sequence: CASSGTSGSDEQFF. The CDR3 nucleotides are TGTGCCAGCTCCGGGACTAGCGGGAGCGATGAGCAGTTCTTC. The chain links TRBV28 to TRBJ2-1; 14 bases match TRBD2. V lost 8 bases to trimming and J lost 8 bases; unmatched junction nucleotides: 5. CDR1 MDHEN and CDR2 SYDVKM come from the germline V gene. The CDR3 length is 14 residues.

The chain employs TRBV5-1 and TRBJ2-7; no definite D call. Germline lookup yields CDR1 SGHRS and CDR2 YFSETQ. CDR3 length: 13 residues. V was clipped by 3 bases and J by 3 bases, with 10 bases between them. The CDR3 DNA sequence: TGCGCCAGCAGCTCGGCGGTGGGCTACGAGCAGTACTTC. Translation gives CASSSAVGYEQYF.

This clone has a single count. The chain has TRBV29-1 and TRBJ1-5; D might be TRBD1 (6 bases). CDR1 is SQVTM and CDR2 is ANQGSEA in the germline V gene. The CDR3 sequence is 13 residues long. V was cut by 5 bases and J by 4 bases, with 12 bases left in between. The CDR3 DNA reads TGCAGCGTTTCAGGGGCAGTGAATCAGCCCCAGCATTTT. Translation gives CSVSGAVNQPQHF. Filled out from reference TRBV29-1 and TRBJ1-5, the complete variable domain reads SAVISQKPSRDICQRGTSLTIQCQVDSQVTMMFWYRQQPGQSLTLIATANQGSEATYESGFVIDKFPISRPNLTFSTLTVSNMSPEDSSIYLCSVSGAVNQPQHFGDGTRLSIL.

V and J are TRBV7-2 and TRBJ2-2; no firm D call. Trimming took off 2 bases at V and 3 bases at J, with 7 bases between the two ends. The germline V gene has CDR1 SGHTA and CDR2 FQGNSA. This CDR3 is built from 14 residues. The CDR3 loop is CASSLLGHTGELFF. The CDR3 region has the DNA TGTGCCAGCAGCTTATTAGGTCACACCGGGGAGCTGTTTTTT.

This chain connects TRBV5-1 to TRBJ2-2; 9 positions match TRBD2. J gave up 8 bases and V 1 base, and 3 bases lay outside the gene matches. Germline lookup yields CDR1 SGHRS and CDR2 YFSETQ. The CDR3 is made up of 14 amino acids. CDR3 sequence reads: CASSLPSGIGELFF. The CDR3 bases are TGCGCCAGCAGCTTGCCTAGCGGGATAGGGGAGCTGTTTTTT.

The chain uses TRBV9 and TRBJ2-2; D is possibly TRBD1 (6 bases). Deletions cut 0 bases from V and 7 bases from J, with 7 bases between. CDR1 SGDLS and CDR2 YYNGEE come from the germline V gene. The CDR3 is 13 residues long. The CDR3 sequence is CASSVEDSGELFF. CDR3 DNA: TGTGCCAGCAGCGTAGAGGACAGCGGGGAGCTGTTTTTT.

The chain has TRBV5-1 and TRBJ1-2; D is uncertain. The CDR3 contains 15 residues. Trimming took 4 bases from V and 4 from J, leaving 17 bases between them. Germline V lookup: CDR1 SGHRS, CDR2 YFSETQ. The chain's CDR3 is CASSPDASRIYGYTF. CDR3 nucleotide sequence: TGCGCCAGCAGCCCGGACGCGTCCCGGATCTATGGCTACACCTTC. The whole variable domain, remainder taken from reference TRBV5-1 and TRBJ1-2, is KAGVTQTPRYLIKTRGQQVTLSCSPISGHRSVSWYQQTPGQGLQFLFEYFSETQRNKGNFPGRFSGRQFSNSRSEMNVSTLELGDSALYLCASSPDASRIYGYTFGSGTRLTVV.

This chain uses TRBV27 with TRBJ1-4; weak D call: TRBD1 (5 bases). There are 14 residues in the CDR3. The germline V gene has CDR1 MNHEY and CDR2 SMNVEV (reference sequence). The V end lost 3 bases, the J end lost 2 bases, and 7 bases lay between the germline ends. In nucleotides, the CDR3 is TGTGCCAGCAGTTTTAGACAGACTAATGAAAAACTGTTTTTT. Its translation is CASSFRQTNEKLFF.

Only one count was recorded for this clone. The CDR3 loop is CASSPGAGPSRGYTF. In nucleotides, the CDR3 is TGTGCCAGCTCACCCGGGGCAGGGCCCAGTCGGGGCTACACCTTC. The rearrangement joins TRBV2 to TRBJ1-2; D perhaps matches TRBD1 (5 bases). With 8 bases removed from V and 8 bases from J, the gap between germline ends came to 24 bases. The CDR3 is 15 residues long. In germline, CDR1 is SNHLY, CDR2 FYNNEI.

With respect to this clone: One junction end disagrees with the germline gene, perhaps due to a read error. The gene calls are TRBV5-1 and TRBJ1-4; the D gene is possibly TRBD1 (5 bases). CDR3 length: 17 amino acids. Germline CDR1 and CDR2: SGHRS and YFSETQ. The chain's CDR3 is CASSLAGTPGLNGKLFF. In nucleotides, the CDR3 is TGCGCCAGCAGCTTGGCAGGGACCCCGGGCCTGAATGGAAAACTGTTTTTT.

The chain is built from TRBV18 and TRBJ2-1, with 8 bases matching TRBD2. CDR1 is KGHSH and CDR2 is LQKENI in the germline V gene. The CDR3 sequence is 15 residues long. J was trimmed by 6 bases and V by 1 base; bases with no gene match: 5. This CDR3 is CASSPLGTSGNEQFF. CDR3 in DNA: TGTGCCAGCTCACCACTGGGAACTAGCGGCAATGAGCAGTTCTTC.

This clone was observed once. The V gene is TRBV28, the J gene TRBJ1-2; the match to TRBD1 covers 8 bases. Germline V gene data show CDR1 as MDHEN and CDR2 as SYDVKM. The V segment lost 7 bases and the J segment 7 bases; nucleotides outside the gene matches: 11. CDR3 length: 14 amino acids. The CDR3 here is CASISSGTGGGYTF. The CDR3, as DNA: TGTGCCAGCATTAGCTCCGGGACAGGTGGTGGCTACACCTTC.

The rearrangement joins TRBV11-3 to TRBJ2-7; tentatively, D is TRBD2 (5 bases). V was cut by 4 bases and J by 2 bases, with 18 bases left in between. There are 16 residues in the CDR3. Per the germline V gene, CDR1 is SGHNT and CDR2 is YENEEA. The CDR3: CASSSPGVTVTYEQYF. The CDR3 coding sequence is TGTGCCAGCAGCTCCCCCGGGGTGACTGTGACCTACGAGCAGTACTTC.

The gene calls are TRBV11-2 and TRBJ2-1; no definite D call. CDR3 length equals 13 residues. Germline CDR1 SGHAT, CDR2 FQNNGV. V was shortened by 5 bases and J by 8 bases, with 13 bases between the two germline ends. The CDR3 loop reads CASSPRVWDEQFF. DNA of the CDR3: TGTGCCAGCAGCCCCCGGGTCTGGGATGAGCAGTTCTTC. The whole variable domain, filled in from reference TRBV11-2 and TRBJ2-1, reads EAGVAQSPRYKIIEKRQSVAFWCNPISGHATLYWYQQILGQGPKLLIQFQNNGVVDDSQLPKDRFSAERLKGVDSTLKIQPAKLEDSAVYLCASSPRVWDEQFFGPGTRLTVL.

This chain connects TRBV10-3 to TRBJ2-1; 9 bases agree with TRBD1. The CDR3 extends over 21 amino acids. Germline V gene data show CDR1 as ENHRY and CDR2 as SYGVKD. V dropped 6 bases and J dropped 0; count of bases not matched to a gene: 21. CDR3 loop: CAIRPGTGTSGDMSSYNEQFF. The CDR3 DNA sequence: TGTGCCATCAGACCCGGGACAGGGACCTCCGGGGACATGAGCTCCTACAATGAGCAGTTCTTC.

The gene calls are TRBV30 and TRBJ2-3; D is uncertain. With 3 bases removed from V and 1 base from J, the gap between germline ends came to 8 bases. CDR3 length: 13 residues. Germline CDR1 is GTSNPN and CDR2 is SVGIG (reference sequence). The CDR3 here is CAWRIGGTDTQYF. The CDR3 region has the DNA TGTGCCTGGAGAATCGGAGGCACAGATACGCAGTATTTT.

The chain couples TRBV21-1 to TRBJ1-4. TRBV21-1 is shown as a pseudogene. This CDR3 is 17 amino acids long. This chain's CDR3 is CASSKRCKATPNEKLFF. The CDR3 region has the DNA TGTGCCAGCAGCAAAAGGTGTAAGGCCACACCAAATGAAAAACTGTTTTTT.

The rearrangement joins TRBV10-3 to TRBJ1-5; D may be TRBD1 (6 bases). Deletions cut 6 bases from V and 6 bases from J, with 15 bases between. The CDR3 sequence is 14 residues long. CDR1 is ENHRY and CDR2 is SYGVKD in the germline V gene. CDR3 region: CAISPQGPGQPQHF. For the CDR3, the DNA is TGTGCCATCAGCCCACAGGGACCCGGTCAGCCCCAGCATTTT.

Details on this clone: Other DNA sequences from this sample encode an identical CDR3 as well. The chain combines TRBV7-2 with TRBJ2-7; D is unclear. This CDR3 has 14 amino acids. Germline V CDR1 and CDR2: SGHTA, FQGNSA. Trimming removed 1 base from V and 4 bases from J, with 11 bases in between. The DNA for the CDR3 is TGTGCCAGCAGCTTAGTAGGTAGCTTATACGAGCAGTACTTC. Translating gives CASSLVGSLYEQYF.

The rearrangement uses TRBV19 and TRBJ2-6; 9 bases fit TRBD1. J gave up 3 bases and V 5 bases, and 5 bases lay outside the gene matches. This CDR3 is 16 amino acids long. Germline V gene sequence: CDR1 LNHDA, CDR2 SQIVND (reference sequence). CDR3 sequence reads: CASSYTGGGGANVLTF. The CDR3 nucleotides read TGTGCCAGTAGTTACACAGGGGGCGGTGGGGCCAACGTCCTGACTTTC. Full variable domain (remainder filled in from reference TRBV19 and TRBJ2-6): DGGITQSPKYLFRKEGQNVTLSCEQNLNHDAMYWYRQDPGQGLRLIYYSQIVNDFQKGDIAEGYSVSREKKESFPLTVTSAQKNPTAFYLCASSYTGGGGANVLTFGAGSRLTVL.

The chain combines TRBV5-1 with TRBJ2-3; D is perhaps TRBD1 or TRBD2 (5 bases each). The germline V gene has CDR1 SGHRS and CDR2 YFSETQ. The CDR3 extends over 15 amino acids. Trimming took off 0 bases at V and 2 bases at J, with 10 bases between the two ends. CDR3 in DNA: TGCGCCAGCAGCTTGGCCATCGGGGCCACAGATACGCAGTATTTT. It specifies CASSLAIGATDTQYF.

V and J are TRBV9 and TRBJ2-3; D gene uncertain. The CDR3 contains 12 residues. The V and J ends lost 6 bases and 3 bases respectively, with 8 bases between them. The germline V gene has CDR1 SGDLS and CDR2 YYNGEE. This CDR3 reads CASKGTTDTQYF. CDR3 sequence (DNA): TGTGCCAGCAAGGGAACAACAGATACGCAGTATTTT.

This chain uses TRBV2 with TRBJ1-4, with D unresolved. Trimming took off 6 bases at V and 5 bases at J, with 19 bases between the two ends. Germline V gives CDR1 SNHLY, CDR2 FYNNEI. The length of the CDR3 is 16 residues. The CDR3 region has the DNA TGTGCCAGCAGGGTGAACACAGCACAGATGAATGAAAAACTGTTTTTT. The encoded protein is CASRVNTAQMNEKLFF.

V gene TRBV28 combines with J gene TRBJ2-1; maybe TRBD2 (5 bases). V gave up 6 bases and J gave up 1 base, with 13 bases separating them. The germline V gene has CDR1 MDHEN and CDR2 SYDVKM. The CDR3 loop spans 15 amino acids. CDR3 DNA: TGTGCCAGCAGCCCTGCTAGCCAGTCCTACAATGAGCAGTTCTTC. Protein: CASSPASQSYNEQFF.

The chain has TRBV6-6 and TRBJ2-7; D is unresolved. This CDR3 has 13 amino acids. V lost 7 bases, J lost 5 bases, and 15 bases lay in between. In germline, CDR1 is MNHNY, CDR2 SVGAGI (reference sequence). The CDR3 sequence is CASTDPSRNEQYF. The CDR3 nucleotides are TGTGCCAGCACTGACCCTTCCCGTAACGAGCAGTACTTC.

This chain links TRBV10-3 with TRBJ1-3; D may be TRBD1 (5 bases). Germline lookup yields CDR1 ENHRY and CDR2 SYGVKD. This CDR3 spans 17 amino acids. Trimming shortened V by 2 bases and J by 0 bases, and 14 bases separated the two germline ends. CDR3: CAISEVYGGYSGNTIYF. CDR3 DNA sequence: TGTGCCATCAGTGAGGTGTATGGGGGATACTCTGGAAACACCATATATTTT.

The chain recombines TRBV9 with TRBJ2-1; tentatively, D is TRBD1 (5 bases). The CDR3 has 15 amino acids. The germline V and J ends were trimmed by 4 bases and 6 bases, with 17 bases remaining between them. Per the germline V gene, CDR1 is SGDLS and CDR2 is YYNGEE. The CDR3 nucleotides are TGTGCCAGCAGCTCCAGGGATTTCAGGGCCAATGAGCAGTTCTTC. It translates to CASSSRDFRANEQFF. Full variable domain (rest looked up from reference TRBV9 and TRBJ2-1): DSGVTQTPKHLITATGQRVTLRCSPRSGDLSVYWYQQSLDQGLQFLIQYYNGEERAKGNILERFSAQQFPDLHSELNLSSLELGDSALYFCASSSRDFRANEQFFGPGTRLTVL.

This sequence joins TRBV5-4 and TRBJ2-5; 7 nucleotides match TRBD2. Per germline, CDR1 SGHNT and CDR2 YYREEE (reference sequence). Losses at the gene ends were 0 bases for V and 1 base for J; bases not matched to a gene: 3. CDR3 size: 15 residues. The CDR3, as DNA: TGTGCCAGCAGCTTGGTCGGGACTATCCAAGAGACCCAGTACTTC. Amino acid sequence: CASSLVGTIQETQYF. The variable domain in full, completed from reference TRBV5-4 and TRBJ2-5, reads ETGVTQSPTHLIKTRGQQVTLRCSSQSGHNTVSWYQQALGQGPQFIFQYYREEENGRGNFPPRFSGLQFPNYSSELNVNALELDDSALYLCASSLVGTIQETQYFGPGTRLLVL.

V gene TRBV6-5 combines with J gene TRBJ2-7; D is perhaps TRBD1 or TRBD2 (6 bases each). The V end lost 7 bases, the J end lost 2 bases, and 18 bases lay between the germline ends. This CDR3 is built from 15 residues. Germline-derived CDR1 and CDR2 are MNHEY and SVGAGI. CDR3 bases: TGTGCCAGCACCCCTCAAGGGGGGAGACCCTACGAGCAGTACTTC. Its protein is CASTPQGGRPYEQYF.

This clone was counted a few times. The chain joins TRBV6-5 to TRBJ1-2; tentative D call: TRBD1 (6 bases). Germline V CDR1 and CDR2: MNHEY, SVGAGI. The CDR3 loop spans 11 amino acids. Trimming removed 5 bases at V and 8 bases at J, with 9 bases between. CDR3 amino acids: CASSTGSGYTF. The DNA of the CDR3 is TGTGCCAGCAGTACAGGGTCCGGCTACACCTTC.